Each of the 26 T cell receptor beta chains below was sequenced from the same sample in a study of PD-1 blockade in classical Hodgkin lymphoma. TCRdb's copy holds only in-frame clones and misses some; the assay was immunoSEQ multiplex PCR. Of about 21,000 clones detected, 75% to 90% appear once; the ten largest clones hold about 14%. Indicated time point: cycle 4 day 1 (C4D1), after five to seven weeks of nivolumab. Each and every patient relapsed after autologous stem cell transplantation, and patients got differing brentuximab vedotin exposure. Sequenced here: peripheral blood mononuclear cells (PBMCs), sampled before the fourth cycle of nivolumab. Every receptor here comes from a human donor with classical Hodgkin lymphoma.

The chain carries TRBV7-9 and TRBJ2-7, with 16 bases matching TRBD2. This CDR3 has 18 residues. The J segment lost 3 bases and the V segment lost 6 bases, leaving 11 bases of the junction unmatched. Germline V gene lookup returns CDR1 SEHNR and CDR2 FQNEAQ (reference sequence). CDR3 residues: CASSLGLAGGPLYYEQYF. CDR3 nucleotide sequence: TGTGCCAGCAGTTTGGGACTAGCGGGAGGGCCGCTGTACTACGAGCAGTACTTC.

This chain joins TRBV6-5 and TRBJ1-2; 7 nucleotides line up with TRBD1. Germline V CDR1 and CDR2: MNHEY, SVGAGI. With V trimmed by 6 bases and J by 4 bases, 5 bases remained unmatched. This CDR3 is 13 amino acids long. In DNA form, the CDR3 reads TGTGCCAGCAGCCCGACAGGGTCCTATGGCTACACCTTC. This encodes CASSPTGSYGYTF.

This clone has a handful of counts. The chain has TRBV7-9 and TRBJ1-3; 7 bases are shared with TRBD1. Germline trimming cut 5 bases from V and 3 bases from J; bases unmatched to any gene: 1. The CDR3 is 13 amino acids. Germline lookup yields CDR1 SEHNR and CDR2 FQNEAQ (reference sequence). The CDR3 sequence: CASSPGGGNTIYF. The CDR3 DNA reads as TGTGCCAGCAGCCCAGGGGGTGGAAACACCATATATTTT.

The chain carries TRBV18 and TRBJ2-3; 8 nucleotides match TRBD1. The trim removed 4 bases at V and 11 bases at J, leaving 5 bases unmatched. Germline CDR1 KGHSH, CDR2 LQKENI. This CDR3 has 12 residues. CDR3 amino acids: CASSLPGQVQYF. In DNA form, the CDR3 reads TGTGCCAGCTCACTTCCGGGACAGGTGCAGTATTTT.

V and J are TRBV30 and TRBJ2-1; the match to TRBD2 covers 8 bases. The CDR3 runs to 14 residues. From germline, CDR1 is GTSNPN and CDR2 SVGIG (reference sequence). V shed 2 bases and J 6 bases; nucleotides not matched to a gene: 6. The chain's CDR3 is CAWSRTSIGNEQFF. In nucleotides, the CDR3 is TGTGCCTGGAGTAGGACTAGCATTGGCAATGAGCAGTTCTTC. The entire variable domain, with the rest obtained from reference TRBV30 and TRBJ2-1, is as follows: SQTIHQWPATLVQPVGSPLSLECTVEGTSNPNLYWYRQAAGRGLQLLFYSVGIGQISSEVPQNLSASRPQDRQFILSSKKLLLSDSGFYLCAWSRTSIGNEQFFGPGTRLTVL.

The J gene is TRBJ2-1, the V gene TRBV18, with 9 positions matching TRBD2. The CDR3 sequence is 16 residues long. The V gene end was trimmed by 3 bases and the J gene end by 3 bases; junction bases not matched to a gene: 6. Germline CDR1 reads KGHSH; CDR2 reads LQKENI. The CDR3 region is CASSPPGLADYNEQFF. CDR3 DNA sequence: TGTGCCAGCTCACCTCCGGGACTAGCTGACTACAATGAGCAGTTCTTC.

The chain recombines TRBV9 with TRBJ1-2, with D perhaps matching TRBD1 (5 bases). V was pared by 3 bases and J by 6 bases, with 15 bases between. The germline V gene has CDR1 SGDLS and CDR2 YYNGEE. The CDR3 runs to 14 residues. CDR3 DNA sequence: TGTGCCAGCAGCGCCAGGGACCGGGGAAATGGCTACACCTTC. Translation: CASSARDRGNGYTF. Full variable domain (outside the CDR3, taken from reference TRBV9 and TRBJ1-2): DSGVTQTPKHLITATGQRVTLRCSPRSGDLSVYWYQQSLDQGLQFLIQYYNGEERAKGNILERFSAQQFPDLHSELNLSSLELGDSALYFCASSARDRGNGYTFGSGTRLTVV.

V is TRBV13 and J is TRBJ1-1; D may be TRBD1 (5 bases). Germline CDR1 reads PRHDT; CDR2 reads FYEKMQ (reference sequence). The CDR3 has 14 residues. Trimming shortened V by 5 bases and J by 1 base, and 11 bases separated the two germline ends. CDR3 amino acids: CASSRGRGNTEAFF. The CDR3 DNA reads as TGTGCCAGCAGCCGAGGGAGGGGGAACACTGAAGCTTTCTTT.

The sample holds one count of this clone. The chain combines TRBV7-3 with TRBJ1-2; TRBD1 might be the D (6 bases). The V and J ends lost 2 bases and 7 bases respectively, with 14 bases between them. Germline CDR1 is SGHTA and CDR2 is FQGTGA. This CDR3 is 14 amino acids long. As DNA, the CDR3 is TGTGCCAGCAGCTTAGCGTTTACAGGGTTTGGCTACACCTTC. Translated: CASSLAFTGFGYTF.

This chain links TRBV4-1 with TRBJ2-1; tentatively, D is TRBD2 (6 bases). The CDR3 totals 14 residues. From germline, CDR1 is MGHRA and CDR2 YSYEKL. The V end was cut by 4 bases, the J end by 7 bases, with 14 bases between. CDR3: CASSRGGTVNEQFF. CDR3 nucleotide sequence: TGCGCCAGCAGCCGCGGCGGGACCGTGAATGAGCAGTTCTTC.

The rearrangement uses TRBV2 and TRBJ1-3; possible D gene TRBD1, 5 bases. V shed 3 bases and J shed 0 bases, with 12 bases lying between them. The CDR3 extends over 16 amino acids. Germline V gene data show CDR1 as SNHLY and CDR2 as FYNNEI. CDR3 sequence reads: CASSDEVGRSGNTIYF. The CDR3 DNA is TGTGCCAGCAGTGATGAGGTGGGACGCTCTGGAAACACCATATATTTT.

The J gene is TRBJ1-4, the V gene TRBV7-6; D gene unclear. CDR3 size: 13 residues. Germline loops: CDR1 SGHVS, CDR2 FNYEAQ. Trimming left V 1 base short and J 8 bases short, with 8 bases between. The CDR3 reads CASSLGVSEKLFF. DNA of the CDR3: TGTGCCAGCAGCTTAGGGGTTTCAGAAAAACTGTTTTTT.

The chain links TRBV30 to TRBJ1-5, with a weak D call TRBD1 (5 bases). In germline, CDR1 is GTSNPN, CDR2 SVGIG (reference sequence). V shed 4 bases and J shed 1 base, with 17 bases lying between them. The CDR3 loop spans 16 amino acids. The CDR3 sequence: CAWKGSGVWSNQPQHF. In nucleotides, the CDR3 is TGTGCCTGGAAAGGATCGGGGGTATGGAGCAATCAGCCCCAGCATTTT. The complete variable domain, with remaining parts taken from reference TRBV30 and TRBJ1-5, reads SQTIHQWPATLVQPVGSPLSLECTVEGTSNPNLYWYRQAAGRGLQLLFYSVGIGQISSEVPQNLSASRPQDRQFILSSKKLLLSDSGFYLCAWKGSGVWSNQPQHFGDGTRLSIL.

The chain joins TRBV4-1 to TRBJ2-7; D gene uncertain. From germline, CDR1 is MGHRA and CDR2 YSYEKL. CDR3 size: 16 residues. Trimming cost V 0 bases and J 0 bases, with 12 bases left between them. Written as DNA, the CDR3 is TGCGCCAGCAGCCAAGATTTCAAACGTAACTCCTACGAGCAGTACTTC. This codes for CASSQDFKRNSYEQYF.

This clone appeared a single time. The chain employs TRBV6-5 and TRBJ2-2; no clear D. V lost 2 bases and J 0 bases, leaving 7 bases between the germline ends. This CDR3 has 15 residues. Germline V gene data show CDR1 as MNHEY and CDR2 as SVGAGI. The CDR3 sequence is CASSYDPTNTGELFF. DNA of the CDR3: TGTGCCAGCAGTTACGACCCCACGAACACCGGGGAGCTGTTTTTT.

In its sample, this clone was seen a few times. V and J are TRBV27 and TRBJ1-5; D is uncertain. The CDR3 has 14 residues. The V end was cut by 7 bases, the J end by 0 bases, with 10 bases between. Germline CDR1 and CDR2: MNHEY and SMNVEV (reference sequence). The CDR3 sequence: CASMVAGSNQPQHF. In DNA form, the CDR3 reads TGTGCCAGCATGGTAGCGGGTAGCAATCAGCCCCAGCATTTT.

The chain has TRBV7-7 and TRBJ2-5, with a weak D call TRBD1 (6 bases). Germline V gene sequence: CDR1 SSHAT, CDR2 FNYEAQ (reference sequence). V was clipped by 1 base and J by 1 base, with 7 bases between them. The CDR3 sequence is 14 residues long. The CDR3 coding sequence is TGTGCCAGCAGCTTAGGGGGGCTCCAAGAGACCCAGTACTTC. Translation gives CASSLGGLQETQYF.

The rearrangement joins TRBV6-6 to TRBJ2-1; 7 nucleotides match TRBD2. Germline CDR1 and CDR2: MNHNY and SVGAGI (reference sequence). The CDR3 spans 14 residues. V was pared by 8 bases and J by 4 bases, with 8 bases of the junction left unmatched. This CDR3 reads CASDRGAGYNEQFF. The CDR3, as DNA: TGTGCCAGCGACCGGGGAGCGGGGTACAATGAGCAGTTCTTC.

The chain uses TRBV5-6 and TRBJ1-5; the match to TRBD1 covers 8 bases. The CDR3 covers 14 residues. Germline V lookup: CDR1 SGHDT, CDR2 YYEEEE. V was pared by 4 bases and J by 4 bases, with 4 bases of the junction left unmatched. The CDR3 DNA sequence: TGTGCCAGCAGCACACGGACAGGGAATCAGCCCCAGCATTTT. As protein: CASSTRTGNQPQHF.

The sample holds one count of this clone. The chain joins TRBV7-9 to TRBJ2-2, with D perhaps TRBD2 (7 bases). The CDR3 is 14 amino acids. V was clipped by 4 bases and J by 7 bases, with 13 bases between them. Germline-derived CDR1 and CDR2 are SEHNR and FQNEAQ (reference sequence). CDR3 amino acids: CASSSAGAVGELFF. The CDR3 DNA reads as TGTGCCAGCAGCTCCGCGGGGGCGGTCGGGGAGCTGTTTTTT.

The CDR3 DNA reads as TGTGCCAGCAGCTTAAAGGGGATCACAGATACGCAGTATTTT. Its protein product is CASSLKGITDTQYF. This chain connects TRBV7-3 to TRBJ2-3; D is possibly TRBD1 (5 bases). This CDR3 is built from 14 residues. Trimming took off 1 base at V and 2 bases at J, with 7 bases between the two ends. The germline V gene has CDR1 SGHTA and CDR2 FQGTGA.

The V and J genes are TRBV7-9 and TRBJ2-7; 15 positions agree with TRBD2. The CDR3 has 14 amino acids. After removal of 10 bases from V and 2 bases from J, the junction contained 3 bases not matched to a gene. Germline V gene sequence: CDR1 SEHNR, CDR2 FQNEAQ (reference sequence). The CDR3 coding sequence is TGTGCCACAGGGACTAGCGGGAGGCCCTACGAGCAGTACTTC. This gives the protein CATGTSGRPYEQYF.

The chain combines TRBV2 with TRBJ2-1; tentatively, D is TRBD1 (5 bases). CDR3 length: 13 residues. Trimming shortened V by 8 bases and J by 14 bases, and 22 bases separated the two germline ends. CDR1 and CDR2 (germline): SNHLY, FYNNEI. The CDR3: CASSVTPGNGEFF. CDR3 coding DNA: TGTGCCAGCTCAGTCACCCCAGGGAATGGGGAGTTCTTC. Combining the CDR3 with reference TRBV2 and TRBJ2-1 gives the whole variable domain EPEVTQTPSHQVTQMGQEVILRCVPISNHLYFYWYRQILGQKVEFLVSFYNNEISEKSEIFDDQFSVERPDGSNFTLKIRSTKLEDSAMYFCASSVTPGNGEFFGPGTRLTVL.

The rearrangement links TRBV7-6 to TRBJ2-2; 13 bases are shared with TRBD2. The length of the CDR3 is 17 residues. Germline lookup yields CDR1 SGHVS and CDR2 FNYEAQ. V was clipped by 5 bases and J by 8 bases; unmatched bases: 11. CDR3: CASSPAGLAGVMGELFF. CDR3 bases: TGTGCCAGCAGCCCAGCCGGACTAGCGGGAGTAATGGGGGAGCTGTTTTTT.

This rearrangement joins TRBV18 to TRBJ2-7, with a tentative D call TRBD2 (6 bases). Germline CDR1 and CDR2: KGHSH and LQKENI. The CDR3 is made up of 15 amino acids. Trimming removed 3 bases from V and 2 bases from J, with 14 bases in between. CDR3 protein: CASSPDGRRAYEQYF. The CDR3 DNA sequence: TGTGCCAGCTCACCGGACGGACGGAGGGCCTACGAGCAGTACTTC.

The V gene is TRBV6-5, the J gene TRBJ1-5; D gene uncertain. Germline V lookup: CDR1 MNHEY, CDR2 SVGAGI. V was shortened by 6 bases and J by 1 base, with 13 bases between the two germline ends. The CDR3 has 15 amino acids. The CDR3: CASSHGVGSNQPQHF. CDR3 in DNA: TGTGCCAGCAGCCACGGGGTTGGGAGCAATCAGCCCCAGCATTTT.